This T cell receptor (beta chain) derives from a study of neoadjuvant anti-PD-1 for oral cavity cancer. The wider study: Patients without progression received a fourth nivolumab dose around day 43, then surgical resection on days 50-56.

The time point here: after neoadjuvant nivolumab, at surgical resection. This clone came up once. Its matching antigen is unknown. Per germline, CDR1 ENHRY and CDR2 SYGVKD. V was clipped by 6 bases and J by 1 base, with 13 bases between them. The CDR3 has 15 amino acids. Six replicates per PBMC sample, mostly from approximately 0.45 ug of genomic DNA. Method: immunoSEQ multiplex PCR; TCRdb's copy keeps in-frame clones and lacks some. The sample has 63,000 or so clones; approximately 87% are singletons. General study findings and limits: Higher pretreatment Treg/Th17 ratios tracked higher pretreatment blood clonality. Non-responders to neoadjuvant nivolumab had significantly more clonal PBMC T cells than responders.

The chain links TRBV10-3 to TRBJ2-4; no reliable D call. This receptor was identified in a person between 35 and 79 years old with oral cavity squamous cell carcinoma. Here the sequenced sample was PBMCs, taken after nivolumab (anti-PD-1) treatment. The CDR3 region has the DNA TGTGCCATCAGCGACCCGGGCACCGCCAAAAACATTCAGTACTTC. It translates to CAISDPGTAKNIQYF.